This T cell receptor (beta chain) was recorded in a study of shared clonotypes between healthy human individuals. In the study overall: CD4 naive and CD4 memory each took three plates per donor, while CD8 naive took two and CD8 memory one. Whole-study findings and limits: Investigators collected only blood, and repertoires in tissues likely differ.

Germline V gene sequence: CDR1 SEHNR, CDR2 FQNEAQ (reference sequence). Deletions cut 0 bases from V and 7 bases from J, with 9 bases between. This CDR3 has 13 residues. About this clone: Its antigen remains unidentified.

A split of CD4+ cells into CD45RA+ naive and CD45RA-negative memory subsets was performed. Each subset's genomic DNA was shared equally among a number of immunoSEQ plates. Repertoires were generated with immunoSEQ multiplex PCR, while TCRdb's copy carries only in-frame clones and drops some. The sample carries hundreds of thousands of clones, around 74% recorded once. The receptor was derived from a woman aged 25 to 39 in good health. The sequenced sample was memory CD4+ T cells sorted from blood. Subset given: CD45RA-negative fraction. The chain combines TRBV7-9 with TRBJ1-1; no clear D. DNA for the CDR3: TGTGCCAGCAGCTTAGCGCCGGGAGGTGAAGCTTTCTTT. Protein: CASSLAPGGEAFF.